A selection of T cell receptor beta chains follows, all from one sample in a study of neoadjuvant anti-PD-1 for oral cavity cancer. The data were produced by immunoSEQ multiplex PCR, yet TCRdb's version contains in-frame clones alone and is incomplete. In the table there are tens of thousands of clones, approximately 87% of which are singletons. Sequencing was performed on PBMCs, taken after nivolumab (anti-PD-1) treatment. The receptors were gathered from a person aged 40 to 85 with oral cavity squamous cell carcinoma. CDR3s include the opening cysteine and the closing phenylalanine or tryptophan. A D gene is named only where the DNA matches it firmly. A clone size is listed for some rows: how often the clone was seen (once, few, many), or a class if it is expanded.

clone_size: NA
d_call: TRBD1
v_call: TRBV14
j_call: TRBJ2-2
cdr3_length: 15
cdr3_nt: TGTGCCAGCACCTCAGGGGGATCTTACACCGGGGAGCTGTTTTTT
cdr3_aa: CASTSGGSYTGELFF

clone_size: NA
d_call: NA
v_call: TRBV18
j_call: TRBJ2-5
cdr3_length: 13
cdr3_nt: TGTGCCAGCTCACCCGGCAACGGAGAGACCCAGTACTTC
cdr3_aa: CASSPGNGETQYF

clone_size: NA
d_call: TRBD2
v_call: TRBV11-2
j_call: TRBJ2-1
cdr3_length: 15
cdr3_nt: TGTGCCAGCAGCTTAGGGCTAGCGGGGGGTGGTGAGCAGTTCTTC
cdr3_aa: CASSLGLAGGGEQFF

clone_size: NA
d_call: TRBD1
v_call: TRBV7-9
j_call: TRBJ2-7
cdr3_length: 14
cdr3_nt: TGTGCCAGCAGCCTACAGGGGCTCTCCTACGAGCAGTACTTC
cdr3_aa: CASSLQGLSYEQYF

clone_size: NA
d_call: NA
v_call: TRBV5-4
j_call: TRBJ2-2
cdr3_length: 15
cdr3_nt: TGTGCCAGCAGCTTGGAGAGGGGCCGCGGCGGGGAGCTGTTTTTT
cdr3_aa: CASSLERGRGGELFF

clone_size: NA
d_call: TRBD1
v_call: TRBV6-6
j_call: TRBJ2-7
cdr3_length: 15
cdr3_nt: TGTGCCAGCACCGCCGGGACAGGGAGGGGCTACGAGCAGTACTTC
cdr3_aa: CASTAGTGRGYEQYF

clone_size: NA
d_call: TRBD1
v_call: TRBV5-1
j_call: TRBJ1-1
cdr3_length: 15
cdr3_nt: TGCGCCAGCAGCTTGTATCAGGGGGCGGCGACTGAAGCTTTCTTT
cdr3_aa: CASSLYQGAATEAFF

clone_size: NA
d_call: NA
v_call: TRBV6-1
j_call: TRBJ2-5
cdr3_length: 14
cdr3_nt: TGTGCCAGCAGGAACAGGGTCGAACAAGAGACCCAGTACTTC
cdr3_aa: CASRNRVEQETQYF

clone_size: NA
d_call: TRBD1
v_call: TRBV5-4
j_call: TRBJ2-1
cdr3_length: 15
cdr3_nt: TGTGCCAGCAGCTTGCAGGGGGCCCGAGGGGATGAGCAGTTCTTC
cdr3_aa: CASSLQGARGDEQFF

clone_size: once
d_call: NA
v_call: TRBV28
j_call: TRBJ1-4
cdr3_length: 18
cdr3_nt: TGTGCCAGCAGTTCACTGACCCTTCCCCTGGGCACTAATGAAAAACTGTTTTTT
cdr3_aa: CASSSLTLPLGTNEKLFF

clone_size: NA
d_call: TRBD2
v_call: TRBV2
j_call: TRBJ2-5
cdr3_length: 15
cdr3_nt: TGTGCCAGCAGTGAAAGGCGGGGGGGCGGGGAGACCCAGTACTTC
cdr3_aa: CASSERRGGGETQYF

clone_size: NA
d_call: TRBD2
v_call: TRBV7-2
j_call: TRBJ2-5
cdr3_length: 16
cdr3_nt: TGTGCCAGCAGCGCCTCCGGGCGGGGGGGCCGAGAGACCCAGTACTTC
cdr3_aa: CASSASGRGGRETQYF

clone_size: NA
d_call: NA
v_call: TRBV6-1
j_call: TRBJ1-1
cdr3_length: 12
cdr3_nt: TGTGCCAGCAGAGACCTCCTGGGTGAAGCTTTCTTT
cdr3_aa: CASRDLLGEAFF

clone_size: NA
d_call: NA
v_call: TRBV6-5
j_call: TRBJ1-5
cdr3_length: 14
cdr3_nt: TGTGCCAGCAGTTACTCGGGCATTCGTCAGCCCCAGCATTTT
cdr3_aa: CASSYSGIRQPQHF

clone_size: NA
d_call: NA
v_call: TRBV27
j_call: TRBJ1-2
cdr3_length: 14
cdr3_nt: TGTGCCAGCAGTTTATCGGGACAAACTTATGGCTACACCTTC
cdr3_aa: CASSLSGQTYGYTF

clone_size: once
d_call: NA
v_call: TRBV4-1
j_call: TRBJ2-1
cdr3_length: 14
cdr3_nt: TGCGCCAGCAGCCACGTCAGGAACTACAATGAGCAGTTCTTC
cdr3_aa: CASSHVRNYNEQFF

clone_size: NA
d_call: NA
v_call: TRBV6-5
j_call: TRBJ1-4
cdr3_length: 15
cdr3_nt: TGTGCCAGCAGCCTCACGACACGACCTAATGAAAAACTGTTTTTT
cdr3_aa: CASSLTTRPNEKLFF

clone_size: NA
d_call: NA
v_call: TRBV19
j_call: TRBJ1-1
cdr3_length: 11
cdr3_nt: TGTGCCAGCCGAGGGTACACTGAAGCTTTCTTT
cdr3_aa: CASRGYTEAFF

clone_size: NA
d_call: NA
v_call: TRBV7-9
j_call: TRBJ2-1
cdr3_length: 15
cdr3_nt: TGTGCCAGCAGCTTACTGTGGCGGGAGAGGGGGGAGCAGTTCTTC
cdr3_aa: CASSLLWRERGEQFF

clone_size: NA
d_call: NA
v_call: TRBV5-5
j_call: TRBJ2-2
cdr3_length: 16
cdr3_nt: TGTGCCAGCAGCTTTTTAGGCGGGAAGAACACCGGGGAGCTGTTTTTT
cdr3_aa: CASSFLGGKNTGELFF

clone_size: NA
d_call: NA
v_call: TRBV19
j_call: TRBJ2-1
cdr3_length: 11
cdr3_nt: TGTGCCAGTAGTGCTCTAAATGAGCAGTTCTTC
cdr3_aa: CASSALNEQFF

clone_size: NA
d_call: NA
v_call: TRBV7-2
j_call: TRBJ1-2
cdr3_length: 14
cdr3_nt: TGTGCCAGCAGCTTATACGGGGACAACTATGGCTACACCTTC
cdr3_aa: CASSLYGDNYGYTF

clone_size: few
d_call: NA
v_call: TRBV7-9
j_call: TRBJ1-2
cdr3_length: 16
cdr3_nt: TGTGCCAGCAGCCCCGAGTCGCGGACAGCTAACTATGGCTACACCTTC
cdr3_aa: CASSPESRTANYGYTF

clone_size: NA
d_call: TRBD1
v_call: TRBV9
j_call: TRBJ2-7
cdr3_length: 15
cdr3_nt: TGTGCCAGCAGCAACCGGACAGGGCGGTCCTACGAGCAGTACTTC
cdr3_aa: CASSNRTGRSYEQYF

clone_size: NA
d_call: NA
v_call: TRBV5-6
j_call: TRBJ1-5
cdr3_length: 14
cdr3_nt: TGTGCCAGCAGCTTGGGTGGGTACAATCAGCCCCAGCATTTT
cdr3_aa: CASSLGGYNQPQHF

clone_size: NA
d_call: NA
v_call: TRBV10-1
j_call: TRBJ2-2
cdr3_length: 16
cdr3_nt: TGCGCCAGCAGTGTGACCTCTTCATCGAACACCGGGGAGCTGTTTTTT
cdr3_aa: CASSVTSSSNTGELFF

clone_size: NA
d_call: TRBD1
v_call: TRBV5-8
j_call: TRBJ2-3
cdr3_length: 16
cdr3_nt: TGTGCCAGCAGCCCCCGACAGGGGGCGTCGGGGGATACGCAGTATTTT
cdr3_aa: CASSPRQGASGDTQYF

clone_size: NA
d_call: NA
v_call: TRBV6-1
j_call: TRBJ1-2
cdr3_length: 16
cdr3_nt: TGTGCCAGCAGTGAAGTCCTCAGGGGTGGAGACTATGGCTACACCTTC
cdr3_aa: CASSEVLRGGDYGYTF

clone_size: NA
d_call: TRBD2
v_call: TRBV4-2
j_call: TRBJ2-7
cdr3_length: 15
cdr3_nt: TGTGCCAGCAGCCAAGAGGTAGCGGGACCCTACGAGCAGTACTTC
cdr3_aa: CASSQEVAGPYEQYF

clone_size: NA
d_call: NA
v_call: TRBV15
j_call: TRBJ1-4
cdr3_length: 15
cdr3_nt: TGTGCCACCAGCAGAGTGGATTCGACTAATGAAAAACTGTTTTTT
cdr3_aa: CATSRVDSTNEKLFF

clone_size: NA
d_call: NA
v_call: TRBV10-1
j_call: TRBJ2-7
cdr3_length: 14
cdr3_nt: TGCGCCAGCAGCCGGGATAGCGGCGGACTCGAGCAGTACTTC
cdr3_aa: CASSRDSGGLEQYF

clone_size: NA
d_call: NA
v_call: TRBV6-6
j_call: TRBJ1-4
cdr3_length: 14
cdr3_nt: TGTGCCAGCAGGACGGGGGGACCTAATGAAAAACTGTTTTTT
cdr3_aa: CASRTGGPNEKLFF

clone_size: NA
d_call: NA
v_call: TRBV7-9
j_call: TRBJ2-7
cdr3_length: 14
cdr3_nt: TGTGCCAGCAGCGTCTCAGGGAGCTCCTACGAGCAGTACTTC
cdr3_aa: CASSVSGSSYEQYF

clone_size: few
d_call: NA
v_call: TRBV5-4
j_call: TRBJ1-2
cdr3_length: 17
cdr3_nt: TGTGCCAGCAGCTGGAGGTTAGGTAGGGGAGTCGGCGGTGGCTACACCTTC
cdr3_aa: CASSWRLGRGVGGGYTF

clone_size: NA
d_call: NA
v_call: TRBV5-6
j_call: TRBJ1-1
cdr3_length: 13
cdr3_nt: TGTGCCAGCAGCTTATGGGGGAACACTGAAGCTTTCTTT
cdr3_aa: CASSLWGNTEAFF

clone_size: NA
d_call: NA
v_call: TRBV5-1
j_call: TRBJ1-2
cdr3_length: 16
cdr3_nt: TGCGCCAGCAGCTTGTTGGGAGCCGAGACGGGGGATGGCTACACCTTC
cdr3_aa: CASSLLGAETGDGYTF

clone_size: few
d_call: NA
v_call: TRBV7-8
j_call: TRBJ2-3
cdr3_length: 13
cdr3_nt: TGTGCCAGCAGCTCCGTAGTGATAGATACGCAGTATTTT
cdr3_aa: CASSSVVIDTQYF

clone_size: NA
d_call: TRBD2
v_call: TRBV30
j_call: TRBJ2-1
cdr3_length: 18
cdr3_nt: TGTGCCTGGACTTCCTCGAGAACTAGCGGTTACGATAGGAATGAGCAGTTCTTC
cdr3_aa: CAWTSSRTSGYDRNEQFF

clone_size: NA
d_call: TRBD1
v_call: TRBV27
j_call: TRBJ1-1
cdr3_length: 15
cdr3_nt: TGTGCCAGCAGTTTAACAGGGGCCGGGAACACTGAAGCTTTCTTT
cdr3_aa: CASSLTGAGNTEAFF

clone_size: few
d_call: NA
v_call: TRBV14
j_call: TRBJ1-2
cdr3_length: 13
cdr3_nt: TGTGCCAGCAGCCAAGATTGGGTCTACGGCTACACCTTC
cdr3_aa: CASSQDWVYGYTF

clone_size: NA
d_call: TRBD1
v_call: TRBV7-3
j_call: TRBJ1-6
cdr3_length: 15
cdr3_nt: TGTGCCAGCAGCTTTAACAGGGGACCAGGTTCACCCCTCCACTTT
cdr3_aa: CASSFNRGPGSPLHF

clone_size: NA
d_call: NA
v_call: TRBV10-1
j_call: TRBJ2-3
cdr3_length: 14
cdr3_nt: TGCGCCAGCAGCGGGCTCCCCCGCACAGATACGCAGTATTTT
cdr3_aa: CASSGLPRTDTQYF

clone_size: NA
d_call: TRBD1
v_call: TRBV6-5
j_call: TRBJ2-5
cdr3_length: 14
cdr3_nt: TGTGCCAGCAGTTCCGGGACAGGGGTTGAGACCCAGTACTTC
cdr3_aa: CASSSGTGVETQYF

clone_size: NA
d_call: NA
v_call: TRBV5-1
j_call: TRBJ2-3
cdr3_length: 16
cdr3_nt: TGCGCCAGCAGCTTGGGTCTAGCGCACTTCACAGATACGCAGTATTTT
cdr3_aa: CASSLGLAHFTDTQYF

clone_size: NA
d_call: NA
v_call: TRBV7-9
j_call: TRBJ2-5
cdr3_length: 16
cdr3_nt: TGTGCCAGCAGCGGTACAATAAAGACCCAAGGAGAGACCCAGTACTTC
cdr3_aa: CASSGTIKTQGETQYF

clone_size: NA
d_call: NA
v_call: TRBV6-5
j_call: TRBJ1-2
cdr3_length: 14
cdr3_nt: TGTGCCAGCACCCCGGCGGGGCGGCACTATGGCTACACCTTC
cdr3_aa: CASTPAGRHYGYTF

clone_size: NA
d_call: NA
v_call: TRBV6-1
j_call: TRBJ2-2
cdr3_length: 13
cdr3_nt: TGTGCCAGCAGTGGGGTGGCCACCGGGGAGCTGTTTTTT
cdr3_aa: CASSGVATGELFF

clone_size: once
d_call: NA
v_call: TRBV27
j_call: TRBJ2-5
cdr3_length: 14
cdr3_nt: TGTGCCAGCAGTACATACAGGGCGGGAGAGACCCAGTACTTC
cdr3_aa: CASSTYRAGETQYF

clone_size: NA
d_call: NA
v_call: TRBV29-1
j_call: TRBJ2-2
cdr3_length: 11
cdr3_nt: TGCAGCGGAAGGAACACCGGGGAGCTGTTTTTT
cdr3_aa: CSGRNTGELFF

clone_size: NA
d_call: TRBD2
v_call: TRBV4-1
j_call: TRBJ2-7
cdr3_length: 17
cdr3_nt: TGCGCCAGCAGCCAAGTCGCTGGACTAGCGGGAGGACGGGAGCAGTACTTC
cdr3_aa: CASSQVAGLAGGREQYF

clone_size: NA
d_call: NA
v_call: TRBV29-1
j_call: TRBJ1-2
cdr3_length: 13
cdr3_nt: TGCAGCGTTGAGTCGGGGTTGGACTATGGCTACACCTTC
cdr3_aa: CSVESGLDYGYTF

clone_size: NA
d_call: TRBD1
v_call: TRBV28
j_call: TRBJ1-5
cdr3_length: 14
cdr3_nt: TGTGCCAGCAGAGACAGGGTTGGCAATCAGCCCCAGCATTTT
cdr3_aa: CASRDRVGNQPQHF

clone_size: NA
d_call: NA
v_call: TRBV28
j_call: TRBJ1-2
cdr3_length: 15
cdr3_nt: TGTGCCAGCAGGGCAGGACAGACCGCTAACTATGGCTACACCTTC
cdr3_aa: CASRAGQTANYGYTF

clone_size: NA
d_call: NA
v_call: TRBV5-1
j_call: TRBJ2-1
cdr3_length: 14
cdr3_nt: TGCGCCAGCAGCTTGGGGTCCACTGGCGGGGAGCAGTTCTTC
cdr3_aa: CASSLGSTGGEQFF

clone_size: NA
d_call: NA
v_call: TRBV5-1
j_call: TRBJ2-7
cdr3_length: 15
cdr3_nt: TGCGCCAGCAGCTTGTTGGGGGCGGTGTCCTACGAGCAGTACTTC
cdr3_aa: CASSLLGAVSYEQYF

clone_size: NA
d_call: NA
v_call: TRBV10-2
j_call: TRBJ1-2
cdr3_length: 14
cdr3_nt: TGCGCCAGCAGTGAAGGTGCATTAACCTATGGCTACACCTTC
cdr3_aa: CASSEGALTYGYTF

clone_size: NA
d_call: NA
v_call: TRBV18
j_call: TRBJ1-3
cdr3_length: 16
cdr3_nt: TGTGCCAGCTCACCCTATGACACATCTTCTGGAAACACCATATATTTT
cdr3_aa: CASSPYDTSSGNTIYF

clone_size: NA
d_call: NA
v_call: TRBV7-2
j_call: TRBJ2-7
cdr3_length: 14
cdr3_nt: TGTGCCAGCCGAGCTCAGGGGGGAAATTACGAGCAGTACTTC
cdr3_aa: CASRAQGGNYEQYF

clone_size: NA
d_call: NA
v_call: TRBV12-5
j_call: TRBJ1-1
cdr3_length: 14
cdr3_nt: TGTGCTAGTGGTTTAATCGGTACGCCGGCGGGAGCTTTCTTT
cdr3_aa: CASGLIGTPAGAFF